One sample yielded the 17 T cell receptor beta chains listed below, sequenced in a study of OX40 agonist ivuxolimab in advanced cancers. Some clones are missing from TCRdb's copy, which holds only in-frame ones; the method was immunoSEQ multiplex PCR. The sample lists around 67,000 clones; roughly 84% were seen once. The material sequenced was CD4+ or CD8+ T cells sorted from blood, taken in a trial of the OX40 agonist ivuxolimab. The origin of the receptors is an adult with an advanced solid tumor such as melanoma, head and neck, liver or kidney cancer.

This clone was recorded a few times. The rearrangement joins TRBV7-8 to TRBJ1-3, with TRBD1 matching over 8 bases. With V trimmed by 5 bases and J by 4 bases, 10 bases remained unmatched. The germline V gene encodes CDR1 SGHVS and CDR2 FQNEAQ. This CDR3 comprises 16 residues. CDR3 coding DNA: TGTGCCAGCAGCGGTCCGACAGGGGCCGTCGGAAACACCATATATTTT. It codes for CASSGPTGAVGNTIYF.

The rearrangement links TRBV6-5 to TRBJ1-2; TRBD1 matches at 9 bases. After removal of 6 bases from V and 4 bases from J, the junction contained 6 bases not matched to a gene. CDR3 length: 14 amino acids. Germline V CDR1 and CDR2: MNHEY, SVGAGI. The CDR3 region is CASSQDRGTYGYTF. CDR3 bases: TGTGCCAGCAGCCAGGACAGGGGAACCTATGGCTACACCTTC.

V usage is TRBV11-3 and J usage is TRBJ2-2; possibly TRBD1 for D (5 bases). V shed 0 bases and J shed 3 bases, with 14 bases lying between them. This CDR3 is built from 17 residues. The germline gives CDR1 SGHNT, CDR2 YENEEA. The CDR3 DNA sequence: TGTGCCAGCAGCTTAGAGGGGCATGAAGCCCACACCGGGGAGCTGTTTTTT. Translation: CASSLEGHEAHTGELFF.

This chain connects TRBV7-3 to TRBJ2-3; D unclear. Germline V gene data show CDR1 as SGHTA and CDR2 as FQGTGA. The CDR3 loop spans 12 amino acids. With 2 bases removed from V and 6 bases from J, the gap between germline ends came to 6 bases. The CDR3 DNA reads as TGTGCCAGCAGCTTATCGGGTGATACGCAGTATTTT. Its translation is CASSLSGDTQYF.

The chain has TRBV18 and TRBJ1-2; 7 bases agree with TRBD1. V lost 6 bases, J lost 6 bases, and 7 bases stayed unmatched. Germline V gives CDR1 KGHSH, CDR2 LQKENI. The CDR3 is made up of 13 amino acids. The CDR3 sequence is CASSPGTADGYTF. CDR3 nucleotides: TGTGCCAGCTCGCCAGGGACAGCGGATGGCTACACCTTC.

This clone was recorded a few times. This chain links TRBV18 with TRBJ2-4; D might be TRBD2 (6 bases). V shed 6 bases and J shed 12 bases, with 18 bases lying between them. The CDR3 contains 13 residues. Germline V gives CDR1 KGHSH, CDR2 LQKENI. Written as DNA, the CDR3 is TGTGCCAGCTCTCCGGACTACCAATTGGATCAGTACTTC. Its translation is CASSPDYQLDQYF. The full variable domain, completed using reference TRBV18 and TRBJ2-4, is NAGVMQNPRHLVRRRGQEARLRCSPMKGHSHVYWYRQLPEEGLKFMVYLQKENIIDESGMPKERFSAEFPKEGPSILRIQQVVRGDSAAYFCASSPDYQLDQYFGAGTRLSVL.

The chain recombines TRBV19 with TRBJ1-5, with TRBD1 matching 8 bases. This CDR3 contains 13 residues. V was clipped by 5 bases and J by 7 bases; unmatched bases: 4. The germline gives CDR1 LNHDA, CDR2 SQIVND (reference sequence). CDR3 sequence reads: CASSRTGYQPQHF. The CDR3 DNA sequence: TGTGCCAGTAGTCGGACAGGGTACCAGCCCCAGCATTTT.

This clone occurred a few times. This rearrangement joins TRBV9 to TRBJ2-1, with a tentative D call TRBD2 (6 bases). The germline gives CDR1 SGDLS, CDR2 YYNGEE. CDR3 size: 16 residues. Trimming left V 0 bases short and J 0 bases short, with 10 bases between. DNA for the CDR3: TGTGCCAGCAGCGTAGGTCTAGCGTACTCCTACAATGAGCAGTTCTTC. Residues: CASSVGLAYSYNEQFF.

The chain joins TRBV9 to TRBJ2-5, with D perhaps TRBD1 (6 bases). V was clipped by 2 bases and J by 2 bases, with 7 bases between them. CDR1 is SGDLS and CDR2 is YYNGEE in the germline V gene. CDR3 length equals 13 residues. CDR3 sequence: CASSVGQQETQYF. The CDR3 bases are TGTGCCAGCAGCGTGGGACAACAAGAGACCCAGTACTTC.

The chain has TRBV5-6 and TRBJ2-1; 12 bases are a match to TRBD2. V shed 0 bases, J shed 7 bases, and the junction held 2 bases outside the gene matches. The CDR3 is 15 residues long. In germline, CDR1 is SGHDT, CDR2 YYEEEE. For the CDR3, the DNA is TGTGCCAGCAGCTTGGGTCTAGCGGGAGGGAATGAGCAGTTCTTC. This translates into CASSLGLAGGNEQFF.

The J gene is TRBJ2-1, the V gene TRBV5-1, with 7 bases aligning to TRBD2. Losses at the gene ends were 4 bases for V and 5 bases for J; bases not matched to a gene: 3. The CDR3 totals 13 residues. Germline assignment: CDR1 SGHRS and CDR2 YFSETQ. This chain's CDR3 is CASSIGTNNEQFF. CDR3 sequence (DNA): TGCGCCAGCAGCATAGGGACTAACAATGAGCAGTTCTTC. The whole variable domain, filled in from reference TRBV5-1 and TRBJ2-1, reads KAGVTQTPRYLIKTRGQQVTLSCSPISGHRSVSWYQQTPGQGLQFLFEYFSETQRNKGNFPGRFSGRQFSNSRSEMNVSTLELGDSALYLCASSIGTNNEQFFGPGTRLTVL.

The V gene is TRBV30, the J gene TRBJ2-1; 8 bases map to TRBD1. Per the germline V gene, CDR1 is GTSNPN and CDR2 is SVGIG (reference sequence). CDR3 size: 16 residues. V was clipped by 1 base and J by 4 bases; unmatched bases: 9. CDR3 sequence: CAWSAPKDRVYNEQFF. The DNA of the CDR3 is TGTGCCTGGAGTGCCCCAAAGGACAGGGTATACAATGAGCAGTTCTTC.

This sequence joins TRBV9 and TRBJ1-4, with 11 positions matching TRBD1. The CDR3 loop spans 15 amino acids. CDR1 and CDR2 (germline): SGDLS, YYNGEE. The V and J ends lost 3 bases and 11 bases, in that order; junction bases with no gene match: 9. Here the CDR3 DNA reads TGTGCCAGCAGCGACCGGGACAGGGGGGTAGGGAAACTGTTTTTT. Translated, it gives CASSDRDRGVGKLFF.

This chain uses TRBV30 with TRBJ2-5, with 8 bases lining up with TRBD1. Germline V gives CDR1 GTSNPN, CDR2 SVGIG (reference sequence). The CDR3 extends over 13 amino acids. After removal of 2 bases from V and 4 bases from J, the junction contained 3 bases not matched to a gene. In DNA form, the CDR3 reads TGTGCCTGGAGTAATGACAGGGGAGAGACCCAGTACTTC. This gives the protein CAWSNDRGETQYF. Full variable domain (outside the CDR3, taken from reference TRBV30 and TRBJ2-5): SQTIHQWPATLVQPVGSPLSLECTVEGTSNPNLYWYRQAAGRGLQLLFYSVGIGQISSEVPQNLSASRPQDRQFILSSKKLLLSDSGFYLCAWSNDRGETQYFGPGTRLLVL.

Only one count was recorded for this clone. V gene TRBV7-3 combines with J gene TRBJ2-5; 7 bases align to TRBD1. Germline-derived CDR1 and CDR2 are SGHTA and FQGTGA. The J segment lost 4 bases and the V segment lost 3 bases, leaving 8 bases of the junction unmatched. The CDR3 runs 15 residues. CDR3 sequence (DNA): TGTGCCAGCAGCTTCCAAGGGGGCTGGGGAGAGACCCAGTACTTC. This codes for CASSFQGGWGETQYF.

This clone was seen only a few times. The chain uses TRBV11-3 and TRBJ2-1; TRBD1 aligns across 10 bases. The CDR3 totals 15 residues. J was trimmed by 6 bases and V by 3 bases; bases with no gene match: 5. The V gene's germline CDR1 is SGHNT and CDR2 YENEEA. Here the CDR3 reads CASSLRQGASNEQFF. In DNA form, the CDR3 reads TGTGCCAGCAGCTTGCGACAGGGGGCCTCCAATGAGCAGTTCTTC. The variable domain in full, completed from reference TRBV11-3 and TRBJ2-1, reads EAGVVQSPRYKIIEKKQPVAFWCNPISGHNTLYWYLQNLGQGPELLIRYENEEAVDDSQLPKDRFSAERLKGVDSTLKIQPAELGDSAVYLCASSLRQGASNEQFFGPGTRLTVL.

The chain links TRBV5-1 to TRBJ1-1; 8 bases match TRBD1. Germline assignment: CDR1 SGHRS and CDR2 YFSETQ. V gave up 4 bases and J gave up 6 bases; unmatched junction bases: 8. The CDR3 is made up of 14 amino acids. The CDR3 loop is CASSRGQGKAEAFF. As DNA, the CDR3 is TGCGCCAGCAGCCGAGGACAGGGAAAGGCTGAAGCTTTCTTT.